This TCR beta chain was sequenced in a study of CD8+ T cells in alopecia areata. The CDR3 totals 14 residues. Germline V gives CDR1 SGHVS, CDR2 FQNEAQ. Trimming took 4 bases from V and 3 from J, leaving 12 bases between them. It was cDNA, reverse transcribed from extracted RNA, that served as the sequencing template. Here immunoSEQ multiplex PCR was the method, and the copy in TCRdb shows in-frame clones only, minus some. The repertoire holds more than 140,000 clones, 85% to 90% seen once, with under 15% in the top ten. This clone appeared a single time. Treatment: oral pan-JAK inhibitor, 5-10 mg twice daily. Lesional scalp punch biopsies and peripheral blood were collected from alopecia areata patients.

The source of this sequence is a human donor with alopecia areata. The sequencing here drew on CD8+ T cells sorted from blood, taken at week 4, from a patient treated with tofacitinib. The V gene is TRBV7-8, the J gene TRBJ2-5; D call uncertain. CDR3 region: CASSSPRFKETQYF. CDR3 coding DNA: TGTGCCAGCAGCTCCCCTCGGTTCAAAGAGACCCAGTACTTC. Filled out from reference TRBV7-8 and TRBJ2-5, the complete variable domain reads GAGVSQSPRYKVAKRGQDVALRCDPISGHVSLFWYQQALGQGPEFLTYFQNEAQLDKSGLPSDRFFAERPEGSVSTLKIQRTQQEDSAVYLCASSSPRFKETQYFGPGTRLLVL.